The 29 T cell receptor beta chains listed next were all sequenced from one sample in a study of circulating CD8 cells and anti-PD-1 response in melanoma (dated by TCRdb to 2018 to 2020). The run used a NextSeq 500. The QIAseq Immune Repertoire RNA Library Kit, Human TCR Panel, was used to prepare TCR libraries from 15 ng of total RNA. TCRdb reprocessing: public reads trimmed at Q25 with fastp, clones called with MiXCR, in-frame beta chains kept. One record per CDR3 amino acid sequence lists the most common genes and DNA. The table for this sample lists about 2,100 distinct CDR3 sequences; approximately 7% of them were counted only once. Of the sample, about 8.6% is held by the ten largest clones. A BD FACSAria II cell sorter was used to sort four subsets, defined by PD-1 and/or TIGIT, from live CD3+CD8+TCRalphabeta+ cells. The sample in question was CD8+ T cells from PBMCs, obtained at baseline or after one month of anti-PD-1 therapy (not recorded which). Receptors were obtained from a human donor with melanoma.

This clonotype is large (0.1 to 1%) by share. V is TRBV28 and J is TRBJ2-7; 8 positions match TRBD1. Germline V gene data show CDR1 as MDHEN and CDR2 as SYDVKM. This CDR3 has 15 amino acids. Unmatched junction bases numbered 6, after V lost 3 bases and J lost 2 bases. CDR3 in amino acids: CASSLGQEHPYEQYF. The CDR3 DNA is TGTGCCAGCAGTTTGGGACAGGAGCATCCCTACGAGCAGTACTTC.

This clonotype is deemed large. The chain combines TRBV21-1 with TRBJ2-3; TRBD1 is the table's D call, not checked against the DNA. TRBV21-1 is an annotated pseudogene. CDR3 length: 17 amino acids. CDR3 residues: CASSKEVSGTSTDTQYF. The CDR3 nucleotides are TGTGCCAGCAGCAAAGAGGTATCGGGAACTAGCACAGATACGCAGTATTTT.

This clonotype is termed medium-sized. The V gene is TRBV19, the J gene TRBJ2-7; the D gene is possibly TRBD2 (5 bases). Germline CDR1 and CDR2: LNHDA and SQIVND (reference sequence). The CDR3 loop spans 14 amino acids. The ends were cut back, 3 bases at V and 2 bases at J, with 11 bases in the middle. The CDR3: CASSILGGPYEQYF. DNA of the CDR3: TGTGCCAGTAGTATCTTAGGAGGTCCCTACGAGCAGTACTTC. Complete variable domain (other parts from reference TRBV19 and TRBJ2-7): DGGITQSPKYLFRKEGQNVTLSCEQNLNHDAMYWYRQDPGQGLRLIYYSQIVNDFQKGDIAEGYSVSREKKESFPLTVTSAQKNPTAFYLCASSILGGPYEQYFGPGTRLTVT.

The chain employs TRBV30 and TRBJ2-5; tentative D call: TRBD2 (6 bases). V lost 2 bases and J 4 bases, leaving 17 bases between the germline ends. CDR1 is GTSNPN and CDR2 is SVGIG in the germline V gene (reference sequence). This CDR3 is 15 amino acids long. CDR3 nucleotide sequence: TGTGCCTGGAGTCCTAAGACTAGGAGGGGAGAGACCCAGTACTTC. Its protein is CAWSPKTRRGETQYF.

As regards this clonotype: This clone may be a read error of a much larger clone one base away. This chain links TRBV7-6 with TRBJ2-1; 8 nucleotides match TRBD2. Germline values: CDR1 SGHVS, CDR2 FNYEAQ. This CDR3 contains 15 residues. CDR3 sequence: CDSSLVGGLENEQFF. The CDR3 region has the DNA TGTGACAGCAGCTTAGTGGGGGGACTAGAGAATGAGCAGTTCTTC.

V is TRBV28 and J is TRBJ2-2, with 9 bases that match TRBD2. This CDR3 comprises 16 residues. J was trimmed by 6 bases and V by 3 bases; bases with no gene match: 8. Germline V gene lookup returns CDR1 MDHEN and CDR2 SYDVKM. DNA of the CDR3: TGTGCCAGCAGTTTCCTAGCGGGGTATGGAGCCGGGGAGCTGTTTTTT. This translates into CASSFLAGYGAGELFF. The variable domain in full, completed from reference TRBV28 and TRBJ2-2, reads DVKVTQSSRYLVKRTGEKVFLECVQDMDHENMFWYRQDPGLGLRLIYFSYDVKMKEKGDIPEGYSVSREKKERFSLILESASTNQTSMYLCASSFLAGYGAGELFFGEGSRLTVL.

This clonotype ranks as medium-sized. This sequence joins TRBV27 and TRBJ2-1, with D uncertain. The germline CDR1 and CDR2 sequences are MNHEY and SMNVEV (reference sequence). Trimming took 4 bases from V and 2 from J, leaving 12 bases between them. There are 15 residues in the CDR3. The CDR3 DNA follows: TGTGCCAGCAGTTCGAATCTAGAACCCTACAATGAGCAGTTCTTC. Its protein is CASSSNLEPYNEQFF.

Relative to its sample, this clonotype is medium-sized. The gene calls are TRBV28 and TRBJ2-4; D unresolved. Germline CDR1 and CDR2: MDHEN and SYDVKM. Deletions cut 5 bases from V and 4 bases from J, with 9 bases between. The CDR3 totals 13 residues. In DNA, the CDR3 is TGTGCCAGCAGTAGTCTAAAAAAAAACATTCAGTACTTC. This gives the protein CASSSLKKNIQYF. The full variable domain, with the rest looked up from reference TRBV28 and TRBJ2-4, is DVKVTQSSRYLVKRTGEKVFLECVQDMDHENMFWYRQDPGLGLRLIYFSYDVKMKEKGDIPEGYSVSREKKERFSLILESASTNQTSMYLCASSSLKKNIQYFGAGTRLSVL.

The V gene is TRBV9, the J gene TRBJ2-7, with D maybe TRBD2 (6 bases). The CDR3 extends over 13 amino acids. Trimming removed 7 bases from V and 6 bases from J, with 17 bases in between. Germline V gene data show CDR1 as SGDLS and CDR2 as YYNGEE. The CDR3 loop reads CASQGPGRGEQYF. In DNA form, the CDR3 reads TGTGCCAGCCAGGGACCGGGGCGGGGCGAGCAGTACTTC.

J is TRBJ2-4 and V is TRBV25-1; D might be TRBD1 (5 bases). The V end lost 6 bases, the J end lost 8 bases, and 11 bases lay between the germline ends. CDR3 length: 12 amino acids. Germline V gives CDR1 MGHDK, CDR2 SYGVNS. CDR3 coding DNA: TGTGCCAGCAGAAGGGGATTGGACATTCAGTACTTC. Residues: CASRRGLDIQYF.

By share, this clonotype counts as medium-sized. The CDR3 DNA is TGTGCCAGCAGTCCCGCGGGTAGCGGAGCCAAAAACATTCAGTACTTC. Protein: CASSPAGSGAKNIQYF. The chain recombines TRBV5-4 with TRBJ2-4, with a possible D match to TRBD2 (6 bases). From germline, CDR1 is SGHNT and CDR2 YYREEE (reference sequence). CDR3 size: 16 residues. Between the trimmed V and J ends, which lost 5 bases and 0 bases, there was a span of 15 bases. Full variable domain (outside the CDR3, taken from reference TRBV5-4 and TRBJ2-4): ETGVTQSPTHLIKTRGQQVTLRCSSQSGHNTVSWYQQALGQGPQFIFQYYREEENGRGNFPPRFSGLQFPNYSSELNVNALELDDSALYLCASSPAGSGAKNIQYFGAGTRLSVL.

In its sample, this clonotype ranks as medium-sized. This sequence joins TRBV29-1 and TRBJ2-7; TRBD2 agrees at 11 bases. The V gene's germline CDR1 is SQVTM and CDR2 ANQGSEA. V was pared by 6 bases and J by 4 bases, with 2 bases of the junction left unmatched. CDR3 size: 12 residues. The CDR3 nucleotides read TGCAGCGTGGTAGCGGGGGGGTACGAGCAGTACTTC. Its translation is CSVVAGGYEQYF.

By share, this clonotype counts as large (0.1 to 1%). CDR3 in DNA: TGTGCCAGCCACAGGGGTGTCGAGCAGTACTTC. Translated, it gives CASHRGVEQYF. The chain links TRBV28 to TRBJ2-7; 7 bases fit TRBD1. The CDR3 is 11 residues long. The J segment lost 6 bases and the V segment lost 8 bases, leaving 4 bases of the junction unmatched. Germline CDR1 reads MDHEN; CDR2 reads SYDVKM.

This clonotype is medium-sized. CDR3 residues: CATREGWGNQPQHF. CDR3 bases: TGTGCCACAAGGGAGGGTTGGGGCAATCAGCCCCAGCATTTT. The chain has TRBV19 and TRBJ1-5; D unresolved. This CDR3 is built from 14 residues. Trimming cost V 10 bases and J 2 bases, with 15 bases left between them. Germline V gives CDR1 LNHDA, CDR2 SQIVND (reference sequence).

This clonotype is classed as medium-sized. This sequence joins TRBV7-3 and TRBJ2-3; possible D gene TRBD2, 6 bases. V lost 5 bases, J lost 5 bases, and 23 bases lay in between. Germline V lookup: CDR1 SGHTA, CDR2 FQGTGA. CDR3 length: 17 amino acids. CDR3 nucleotide sequence: TGTGCCAGCAGCCGTAGGGCTAGCGCCTCAATGTTAGATACGCAGTATTTT. Residues: CASSRRASASMLDTQYF.

The rearrangement links TRBV10-3 to TRBJ1-1, with D perhaps TRBD1 (5 bases). CDR1 and CDR2 (germline): ENHRY, SYGVKD. V dropped 5 bases and J dropped 2 bases, with 12 bases sitting between them. The CDR3 is 14 residues long. The CDR3 here is CAISFEGINTEAFF. The CDR3 nucleotides are TGTGCCATCAGTTTTGAGGGGATAAACACTGAAGCTTTCTTT.

This clonotype has a handful of counts. V usage is TRBV9 and J usage is TRBJ2-7; 7 bases match TRBD1. J was trimmed by 0 bases and V by 0 bases; bases with no gene match: 0. CDR3 length: 14 residues. Germline CDR1 and CDR2: SGDLS and YYNGEE. The CDR3 sequence is CASSVGDSSYEQYF. CDR3 DNA: TGTGCCAGCAGCGTAGGGGACAGCTCCTACGAGCAGTACTTC.

This clonotype is deemed medium-sized. The chain carries TRBV24-1 and TRBJ2-1; 7 bases line up with TRBD2. The CDR3 has 14 amino acids. The germline gives CDR1 KGHDR, CDR2 SFDVKD. The V gene end was trimmed by 3 bases and the J gene end by 7 bases; junction bases not matched to a gene: 5. CDR3 in amino acids: CATSDGGSKNEQFF. The CDR3 DNA sequence: TGTGCCACCAGTGATGGCGGGAGTAAGAATGAGCAGTTCTTC.

Judged by abundance, this clonotype is medium-sized (0.01 to 0.1%). The chain is built from TRBV24-1 and TRBJ2-7; TRBD1 agrees at 8 bases. The CDR3 runs to 13 residues. After removal of 9 bases from V and 3 bases from J, the junction contained 6 bases not matched to a gene. Germline assignment: CDR1 KGHDR and CDR2 SFDVKD. The CDR3 region has the DNA TGTGCCACCGGACCGGGACAGGTCTACGAGCAGTACTTC. Translating gives CATGPGQVYEQYF.

By share, this clonotype counts as medium-sized (0.01 to 0.1%). The chain couples TRBV7-2 to TRBJ1-1; D is perhaps TRBD1 (6 bases). The CDR3 contains 15 residues. V lost 4 bases, J lost 3 bases, and 15 bases lay in between. The germline V gene has CDR1 SGHTA and CDR2 FQGNSA. The CDR3 loop reads CASSSRQAAHTEAFF. CDR3 in DNA: TGTGCCAGCAGCTCCAGACAGGCGGCTCACACTGAAGCTTTCTTT. Looking up the rest from reference TRBV7-2 and TRBJ1-1 gives the full variable domain: GAGVSQSPSNKVTEKGKDVELRCDPISGHTALYWYRQSLGQGLEFLIYFQGNSAPDKSGLPSDRFSAERTGGSVSTLTIQRTQQEDSAVYLCASSSRQAAHTEAFFGQGTRLTVV.

This clonotype is deemed medium-sized. This chain connects TRBV24-1 to TRBJ2-7; 11 positions match TRBD1. CDR1 is KGHDR and CDR2 is SFDVKD in the germline V gene. Trimming cost V 5 bases and J 2 bases; bases outside gene matches: 4. This CDR3 is 15 amino acids long. The CDR3 nucleotides are TGTGCCACCAGTGGCCCGGGACAGGGGGCCTACGAGCAGTACTTC. Translation: CATSGPGQGAYEQYF.

This clonotype came up a few times. The rearrangement uses TRBV27 and TRBJ1-5; 7 nucleotides line up with TRBD1. Trimming cost V 2 bases and J 11 bases; bases outside gene matches: 15. CDR3 length: 16 residues. The germline V gene has CDR1 MNHEY and CDR2 SMNVEV (reference sequence). This chain's CDR3 is CASSLTGEWGYLAQHF. The CDR3 region has the DNA TGTGCCAGCAGTTTAACAGGGGAGTGGGGATATTTGGCCCAGCATTTT.

This clonotype is deemed medium-sized. The CDR3 nucleotides read TGTGCCAGCAGTTCGGGGACCCTTGCAACTAATGAAAAACTGTTTTTT. This codes for CASSSGTLATNEKLFF. The chain uses TRBV28 and TRBJ1-4, with a possible D match to TRBD1 (5 bases). The CDR3 contains 16 residues. Germline CDR1 reads MDHEN; CDR2 reads SYDVKM. V lost 4 bases to trimming and J lost 0 bases, with 12 bases between them. Supplemented by reference TRBV28 and TRBJ1-4, the full variable domain reads DVKVTQSSRYLVKRTGEKVFLECVQDMDHENMFWYRQDPGLGLRLIYFSYDVKMKEKGDIPEGYSVSREKKERFSLILESASTNQTSMYLCASSSGTLATNEKLFFGSGTQLSVL.

This clonotype ranks as medium-sized. The V call is TRBV28, the J call TRBJ2-7, with a weak D call TRBD1 (5 bases). The length of the CDR3 is 16 residues. Germline CDR1 is MDHEN and CDR2 is SYDVKM. Trimming removed 6 bases at V and 5 bases at J, with 23 bases between. CDR3 in DNA: TGTGCCAGCAGGGCCTTGACAGTGGGGCGGAAGGACGAGCAGTACTTC. This encodes CASRALTVGRKDEQYF.

The sample holds a few counts of this clonotype. This chain joins TRBV9 and TRBJ2-1; D is undetermined. The CDR3 totals 11 residues. V shed 0 bases and J shed 10 bases, with 5 bases lying between them. Germline lookup yields CDR1 SGDLS and CDR2 YYNGEE. The CDR3 DNA is TGTGCCAGCAGCGTAGAACGAGAGCAGTTCTTC. This codes for CASSVEREQFF.

This clonotype is medium-sized (0.01 to 0.1%) within its sample. The V and J genes are TRBV19 and TRBJ2-5, with D unresolved. The CDR3 is 16 amino acids. V was shortened by 5 bases and J by 1 base, with 17 bases between the two germline ends. Looked up from germline, CDR1 is LNHDA and CDR2 is SQIVND (reference sequence). CDR3 DNA: TGTGCCAGTAGTGGGCAGCTTGCGATTCCCCAAGAGACCCAGTACTTC. Translated, it gives CASSGQLAIPQETQYF.

Concerning this clonotype: A read error may be the cause here, since a much bigger clone is one base away. The chain joins TRBV2 to TRBJ2-1; weak D call: TRBD2 (6 bases). Per the germline V gene, CDR1 is SNHLY and CDR2 is FYNNEI. CDR3 length: 16 residues. V lost 6 bases, J lost 6 bases, and 21 bases lay in between. The CDR3 bases are TGTGCCAGCAGCTTAGCGGACGCGGACCATAGCAATGAGCAGTTCTTC. Translation: CASSLADADHSNEQFF.

By proportion, this clonotype is medium-sized. This rearrangement joins TRBV9 to TRBJ2-1; D is possibly TRBD1 (6 bases). Germline V gene data show CDR1 as SGDLS and CDR2 as YYNGEE. Trimming removed 3 bases from V and 7 bases from J, with 11 bases in between. CDR3 length: 13 residues. The CDR3: CASSAIQGNEQFF. CDR3 DNA: TGTGCCAGCAGCGCAATACAGGGAAATGAGCAGTTCTTC.

This clonotype was recorded a few times. The chain has TRBV28 and TRBJ1-6; D unclear. The CDR3 has 13 residues. Germline CDR1 reads MDHEN; CDR2 reads SYDVKM. Trimming took 8 bases from V and 8 from J, leaving 13 bases between them. In DNA form, the CDR3 reads TGTGCCAGCCGTGAAGGGTTAGATTCACCCCTCCACTTT. It translates to CASREGLDSPLHF. Together with reference TRBV28 and TRBJ1-6, the CDR3 gives the full variable domain: DVKVTQSSRYLVKRTGEKVFLECVQDMDHENMFWYRQDPGLGLRLIYFSYDVKMKEKGDIPEGYSVSREKKERFSLILESASTNQTSMYLCASREGLDSPLHFGNGTRLTVT.